This T cell receptor beta chain was observed in a study of post-analysis software for immune sequencing data. Findings of the study overall: The normalized Chao1 diversity of multiple sclerosis patients was significantly lower than that of controls. Higher frequency in patients than in controls was seen for five TRBV segments, with TRBV5-6, TRBV5-1 and TRBV20-1 among them.

The TCR beta cDNA libraries contained unique molecular identifiers. Starting from approximately 1 to 10 million T cells, the study yielded roughly 0.5 million cDNA molecules. TCRdb re-called the PCR reads with MiXCR, one entry per CDR3 protein. Here the sample spans 250,000 to 300,000 distinct CDR3 sequences, 35% to 40% being singletons. CDR3 size: 15 residues. Trimming cost V 0 bases and J 3 bases, with 13 bases left between them. CDR1 and CDR2 (germline): SGHRS, YFSETQ. With regard to this clonotype: What it binds is unknown.

The chain recombines TRBV5-1 with TRBJ2-7; D gene unclear. The sequenced material came from blood. The receptor was isolated from a girl aged 5-17 years with multiple sclerosis. The CDR3 DNA follows: TGCGCCAGCAGCTTGGAGGCGACCTGGGGCTACGAGCAGTACTTC. Protein: CASSLEATWGYEQYF.